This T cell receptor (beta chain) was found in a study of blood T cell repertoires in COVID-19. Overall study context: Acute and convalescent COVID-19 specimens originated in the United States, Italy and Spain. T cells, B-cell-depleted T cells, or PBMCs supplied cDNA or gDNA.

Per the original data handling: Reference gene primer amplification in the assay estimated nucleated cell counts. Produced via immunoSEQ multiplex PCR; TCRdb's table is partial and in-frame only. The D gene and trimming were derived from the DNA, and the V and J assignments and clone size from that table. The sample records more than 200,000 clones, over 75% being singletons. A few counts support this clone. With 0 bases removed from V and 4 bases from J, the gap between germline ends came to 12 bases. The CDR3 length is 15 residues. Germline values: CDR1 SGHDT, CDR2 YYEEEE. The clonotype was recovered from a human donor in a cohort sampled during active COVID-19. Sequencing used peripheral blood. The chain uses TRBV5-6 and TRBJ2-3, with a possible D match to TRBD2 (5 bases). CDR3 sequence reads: CASSLDTRRADTQYF. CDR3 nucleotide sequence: TGTGCCAGCAGCTTGGATACTAGAAGGGCAGATACGCAGTATTTT.